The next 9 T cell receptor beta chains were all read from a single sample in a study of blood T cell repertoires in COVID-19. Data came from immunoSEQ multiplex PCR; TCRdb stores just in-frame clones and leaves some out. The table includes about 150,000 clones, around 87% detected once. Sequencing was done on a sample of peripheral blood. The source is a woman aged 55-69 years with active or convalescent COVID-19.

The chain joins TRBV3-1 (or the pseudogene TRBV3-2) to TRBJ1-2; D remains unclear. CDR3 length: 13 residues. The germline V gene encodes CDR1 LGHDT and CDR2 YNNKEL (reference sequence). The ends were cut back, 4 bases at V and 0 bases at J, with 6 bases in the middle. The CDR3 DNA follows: TGTGCCAGCAGCCGGGCAGCTAACTATGGCTACACCTTC. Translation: CASSRAANYGYTF.

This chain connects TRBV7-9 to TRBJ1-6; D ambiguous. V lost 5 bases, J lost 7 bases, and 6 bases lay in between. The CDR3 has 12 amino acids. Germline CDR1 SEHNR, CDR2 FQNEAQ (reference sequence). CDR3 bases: TGTGCCAGCAGCCAACAGAATTCACCCCTCCACTTT. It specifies CASSQQNSPLHF.

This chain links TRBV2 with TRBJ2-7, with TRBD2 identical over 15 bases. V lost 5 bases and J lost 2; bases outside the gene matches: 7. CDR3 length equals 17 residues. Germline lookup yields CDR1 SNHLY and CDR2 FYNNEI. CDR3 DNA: TGTGCCAGCAGTCGATCCGGGACTAGCGGGGGGACCTACGAGCAGTACTTC. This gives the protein CASSRSGTSGGTYEQYF.

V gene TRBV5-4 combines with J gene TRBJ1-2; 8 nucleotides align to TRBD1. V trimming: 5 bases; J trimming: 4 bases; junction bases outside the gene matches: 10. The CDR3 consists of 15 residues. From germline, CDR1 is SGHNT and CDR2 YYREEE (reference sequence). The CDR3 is CASSRPGQDFYGYTF. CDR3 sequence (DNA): TGTGCCAGCAGTCGCCCGGGACAGGATTTCTATGGCTACACCTTC.

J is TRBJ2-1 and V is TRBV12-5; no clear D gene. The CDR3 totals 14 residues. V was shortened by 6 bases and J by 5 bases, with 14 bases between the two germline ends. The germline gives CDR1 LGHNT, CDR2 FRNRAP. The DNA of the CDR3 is TGTGCTAGTGGCCCGGGTTATTCTAACAATGAGCAGTTCTTC. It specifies CASGPGYSNNEQFF. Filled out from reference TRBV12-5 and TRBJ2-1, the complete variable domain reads DARVTQTPRHKVTEMGQEVTMRCQPILGHNTVFWYRQTMMQGLELLAYFRNRAPLDDSGMPKDRFSAEMPDATLATLKIQPSEPRDSAVYFCASGPGYSNNEQFFGPGTRLTVL.

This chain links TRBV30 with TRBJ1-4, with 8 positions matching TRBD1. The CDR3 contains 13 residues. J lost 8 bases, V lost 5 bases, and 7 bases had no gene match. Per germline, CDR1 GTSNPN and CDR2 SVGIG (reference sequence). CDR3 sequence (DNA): TGTGCCTGGTTCCCGGGGACAGGAGAAAAACTGTTTTTT. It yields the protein CAWFPGTGEKLFF.

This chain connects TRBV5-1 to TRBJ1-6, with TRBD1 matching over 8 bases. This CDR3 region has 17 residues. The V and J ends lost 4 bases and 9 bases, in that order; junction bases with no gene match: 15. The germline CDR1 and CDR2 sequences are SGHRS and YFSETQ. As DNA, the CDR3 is TGCGCCAGCAGCCAGATTTCCGACAGGGGTGGAGGTTCACCCCTCCACTTT. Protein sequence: CASSQISDRGGGSPLHF.

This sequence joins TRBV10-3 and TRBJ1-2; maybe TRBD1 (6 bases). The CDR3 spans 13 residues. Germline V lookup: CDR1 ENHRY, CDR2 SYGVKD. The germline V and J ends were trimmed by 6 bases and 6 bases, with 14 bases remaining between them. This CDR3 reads CAISAMAGDGYTF. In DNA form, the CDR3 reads TGTGCCATCAGCGCAATGGCAGGGGATGGCTACACCTTC.

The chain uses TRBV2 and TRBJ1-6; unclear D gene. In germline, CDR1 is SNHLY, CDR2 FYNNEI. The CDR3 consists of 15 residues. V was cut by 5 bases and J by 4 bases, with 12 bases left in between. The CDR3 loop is CASSSTGSYNSPLHF. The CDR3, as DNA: TGTGCCAGCAGTTCAACCGGGTCATATAATTCACCCCTCCACTTT.